Listed below are T cell receptor beta chains from one sample, sequenced in a study of T cell responses to AZD1222 COVID-19 vaccine. Only in-frame clones appear in the TCRdb table, and some are missing; sequencing was by immunoSEQ multiplex PCR. The table lists about 120,000 clones, over 80% of them singletons. The sample here was peripheral blood, taken on day 0 of AZD1222 vaccination. The receptors originated from an adult in good health. Each CDR3 is given with its conserved first and last residue. A D gene is named only where the DNA matches it firmly. Rows may omit the clone size; those that give it use once, few, many or a size class.

CDR3 length	clone size	J gene	V gene	D gene	CDR3 DNA	CDR3 protein
15	NA	TRBJ2-4	TRBV4-2	NA	TGTGCCAGCAGCCAAAATCAGCTAGCCAAAAACATTCAGTACTTC	CASSQNQLAKNIQYF
14	NA	TRBJ2-3	TRBV7-2	NA	TGTGCCAGCAGCTTACTCGGCCCCACAGATACGCAGTATTTT	CASSLLGPTDTQYF
15	NA	TRBJ2-2	TRBV6-1	TRBD2	TGTGCCAGCAGTGAACTAGCGGGAGCCACCGGGGAGCTGTTTTTT	CASSELAGATGELFF
13	NA	TRBJ2-7	TRBV3-1/TRBV3-2	NA	TGTGCCAGCAGTAAGAGAGGGGGAGACGAGCAGTACTTC	CASSKRGGDEQYF
18	NA	TRBJ1-5	TRBV3-1/TRBV3-2	TRBD1	TGTGCCAGCAATCAAAGAGGACAGGCTCCGCATAGCAATCAGCCCCAGCATTTT	CASNQRGQAPHSNQPQHF
18	NA	TRBJ2-1	TRBV4-2	TRBD2	TGTGCCAGCAGCCCAGCGAGACTAGCGGACTCAACATACAATGAGCAGTTCTTC	CASSPARLADSTYNEQFF
17	NA	TRBJ2-1	TRBV13	NA	TGTGCCAGCAGCTTAGTAGCTCGGAGGGGGCGATACAATGAGCAGTTCTTC	CASSLVARRGRYNEQFF
15	NA	TRBJ2-1	TRBV5-1	TRBD1	TGCGCCAGCAGCTCACGGACAGGCTCCTACAATGAGCAGTTCTTC	CASSSRTGSYNEQFF
14	NA	TRBJ2-1	TRBV5-1	TRBD2	TGCGCCAGCAGCTTACTAGCGGGAGTGGATGAGCAGTTCTTC	CASSLLAGVDEQFF
14	NA	TRBJ2-7	TRBV18	NA	TGTGCCAGCTCACCGGGAGCAGGGGTTTACGAGCAGTACTTC	CASSPGAGVYEQYF
15	NA	TRBJ2-7	TRBV7-9	TRBD2	TGTGCCAGCAGCTTAAAGGGACTAGACTCCTACGAGCAGTACTTC	CASSLKGLDSYEQYF
15	NA	TRBJ2-7	TRBV3-1/TRBV3-2	TRBD2	TGTGCCAGCAGCCAAATGTCTAGCGGAGGCCTCGGGCAGTACTTC	CASSQMSSGGLGQYF
14	NA	TRBJ2-1	TRBV29-1	TRBD2	TGCAGCGTTGATATGGCTAGCGGGAAGAATGAGCAGTTCTTC	CSVDMASGKNEQFF
15	NA	TRBJ2-1	TRBV18	NA	TGTGCCAGCTCAGACCAAGTCAACTCTTACAATGAGCAGTTCTTC	CASSDQVNSYNEQFF
14	few	TRBJ1-1	TRBV5-4	NA	TGTGCCAGCAGGCCTGAGCCGTCATACACTGAAGCTTTCTTT	CASRPEPSYTEAFF
16	few	TRBJ2-1	TRBV4-2	NA	TGTGCCAGCAGCCAAGACACGGAGGGCGGGTACAATGAGCAGTTCTTC	CASSQDTEGGYNEQFF
12	NA	TRBJ2-5	TRBV14	NA	TGTGCCAGCAGCCACAGTCCAGAGACCCAGTACTTC	CASSHSPETQYF
16	NA	TRBJ2-1	TRBV3-1/TRBV3-2	NA	TGTGCCAGCAGCCAAGTCAGCGTTGCTGCGTACAATGAGCAGTTCTTC	CASSQVSVAAYNEQFF
13	NA	TRBJ2-1	TRBV25-1	TRBD1	TGTGCCAGCAGTGAATCAACCGGGACAGCGCAGTTCTTC	CASSESTGTAQFF
16	NA	TRBJ2-1	TRBV5-4	NA	TGTGCCAGCAGCTCGGAGGTACGTAGCTGGGCCAATGAGCAGTTCTTC	CASSSEVRSWANEQFF
15	NA	TRBJ1-2	TRBV7-9	NA	TGTGCCAGCAGCTTATTTCACGGGCCCGGCTATGGCTACACCTTC	CASSLFHGPGYGYTF
16	NA	TRBJ2-2	TRBV5-1	TRBD2	TGCGCCAGCAGCCGTCCCGAGGCTAGCGGGAGAGGGGAGCTGTTTTTT	CASSRPEASGRGELFF